This TCR beta chain originates from a study of cytomegalovirus exposure and HLA in healthy donors. Study results and limitations: TCR beta sequences numbering 15,000 to 20,000 were associated with HLA alleles at 0.05 false discovery rate in a later analysis. TCR beta chains associated with HLA were, in a later analysis, more clonally expanded than equally common others.

About this clone: Its matching antigen is unknown.

V was trimmed by 6 bases and J by 0 bases, leaving 12 bases between them. This CDR3 is 15 amino acids long. Germline V gene data show CDR1 as MNHEY and CDR2 as SVGAGI. PCR employed 60 Vbeta and 13 Jbeta primers. Libraries were prepared by immunoSEQ multiplex PCR; TCRdb keeps only in-frame clonotypes and omits some of them. The sample has roughly 150,000 clones; 80% to 90% are singletons. This chain uses TRBV6-5 with TRBJ2-1, with a weak D call TRBD1 (6 bases). Sequences were obtained from PBMCs. The TCR originated in a man between 25 and 39 years old in good health and CMV-seropositive. The CDR3 protein is CASSRTGTSYNEQFF. The CDR3 DNA reads TGTGCCAGCAGCCGCACAGGGACCTCCTACAATGAGCAGTTCTTC.